One sample yielded the 3 T cell receptor beta chains listed below, sequenced in a study of shared clonotypes between healthy human individuals. Repertoires were generated with immunoSEQ multiplex PCR, while TCRdb's copy carries only in-frame clones and drops some. The table lists nearly 2 million clones, 85% to 95% of them singletons. CD8 cells classed as naive were CD45RO-negative and positively selected for CCR7, excluding terminally differentiated effector memory CD45RA+ cells. What was sequenced was naive CD8+ T cells sorted from blood. These receptors were obtained from a man aged 18 to 29 in good health.

The rearrangement uses TRBV7-9 and TRBJ2-5; D is unresolved. CDR1 SEHNR and CDR2 FQNEAQ come from the germline V gene (reference sequence). V lost 5 bases and J 5 bases, leaving 9 bases between the germline ends. This CDR3 has 12 residues. The CDR3 DNA follows: TGTGCCAGCAGCCTCACCTTGGAGACCCAGTACTTC. Encoded protein: CASSLTLETQYF.

This clone was picked up one time. The gene calls are TRBV4-1 and TRBJ2-5; D is possibly TRBD2 (6 bases). The V gene lost 8 bases and the J gene lost 2 bases, with 18 bases spanning the gap. The length of the CDR3 is 15 residues. The germline CDR1 and CDR2 sequences are MGHRA and YSYEKL. The CDR3: CASAPEGLLQETQYF. CDR3 DNA sequence: TGCGCCAGCGCCCCTGAGGGACTTCTTCAAGAGACCCAGTACTTC.

The gene calls are TRBV4-1 and TRBJ1-3, with a possible D match to TRBD1 (5 bases). From germline, CDR1 is MGHRA and CDR2 YSYEKL. V was cut by 4 bases and J by 0 bases, with 19 bases left in between. This CDR3 contains 18 residues. The CDR3 nucleotides are TGCGCCAGCAGCCGAACCCCCAGGGCCCCTGACTCTGGAAACACCATATATTTT. It is translated as CASSRTPRAPDSGNTIYF.